This paragraph covers one T cell receptor beta chain sequence. Its antigen is unknown. The data are from a study of T cells in Graves' hyperthyroidism and ophthalmopathy. V was pared by 6 bases and J by 2 bases, with 11 bases of the junction left unmatched. The CDR3 has 18 amino acids. TCR beta CDR3 regions were amplified from RNA transcripts. An initial round of RT-PCR targeting the TCR CDR3 relied on the HTBI primer set. Each CDR3 protein gets one entry after TCRdb re-called the multiplex PCR reads with MiXCR. This table has about 590,000 distinct CDR3 sequences, around 14% appearing once. General observations from the study: Researchers report that a 13 V-J model separated ophthalmopathy from stable hyperthyroidism.

This chain connects TRBV12-3 or TRBV12-4 to TRBJ2-3; TRBD2 aligns across 13 bases. The source is a woman aged 18-29 years with Graves' ophthalmopathy. The specimen sequenced was blood. DNA for the CDR3: TGTGCCAGCAGCCGGACTAGCGGGAGATCGGGGCTCACAGATACGCAGTATTTT. This sequence encodes CASSRTSGRSGLTDTQYF.